The sequence of this TCR beta chain was determined in a study of T cells in Graves' hyperthyroidism and ophthalmopathy. Turning to the study itself: The initial diagnosis was the point when peripheral blood was collected, ahead of any treatment. General observations from the study: In the blood, most expanded thyroid clonotypes above 0.001 appeared as well.

This clonotype was recorded at least ten times. Its antigen remains unknown. The CDR3 extends over 14 amino acids. Germline values: CDR1 SEHNR, CDR2 FQNEAQ (reference sequence). Trimming left V 5 bases short and J 6 bases short, with 15 bases between. Amplified TCR beta CDR3 regions came from RNA transcripts. The HTBI primer set served for first-round RT-PCR of the TCR CDR3. TCRdb re-analysed the multiplex PCR reads in MiXCR, keeping a single row per CDR3 protein. The sample includes more than 350,000 distinct CDR3 sequences, around 15% of them seen just once. Diagnosis rested on symptoms, serum thyroxine and TRAb, thyroid ultrasound, and orbital computed tomography. Isolation of PBMCs was performed on 8 to 10 ml fresh peripheral blood.

The rearrangement links TRBV7-9 to TRBJ2-3; D is ambiguous. The TCR was taken from a woman under 40 with Graves' ophthalmopathy. Sequencing used blood. The CDR3, as DNA: TGTGCCAGCAGCCCTCCGGTAGTCCGGGATACGCAGTATTTT. Translating it yields CASSPPVVRDTQYF.